This entry features one T cell receptor (beta chain) sequence. PCR was performed using 60 Vbeta and 13 Jbeta primers. This table comes from immunoSEQ multiplex PCR, and its TCRdb copy is limited to in-frame clones, with some not included. The sample holds 90,000 to 150,000 clones; around two thirds are singletons and the top ten take 8.2%. The data were obtained in a study of cytomegalovirus exposure and HLA in healthy donors. The germline V gene encodes CDR1 SGHNT and CDR2 YYREEE (reference sequence). Trimming stripped 4 bases from V and 3 bases from J, with 13 bases between. The CDR3 spans 14 residues.

The receptor was derived from a woman aged 40-49 years in good health and CMV-seropositive. The V gene is TRBV5-4, the J gene TRBJ1-1; D is perhaps TRBD1 (5 bases). The material sequenced was PBMCs. The CDR3 region is CASSRDRGDTEAFF. The CDR3 region has the DNA TGTGCCAGCAGCCGCGACCGGGGGGACACTGAAGCTTTCTTT.